This T cell receptor (beta chain) appears in the sequencing data of a study of beta chain features in type 1 diabetes. The overall study: Sorted cells, roughly 100,000,000 in number, were examined across all samples.

The CDR3 extends over 15 amino acids. From germline, CDR1 is SGHNT and CDR2 YYREEE (reference sequence). The trim removed 0 bases at V and 2 bases at J, leaving 1 base unmatched. Sequenced material consisted of expressed TCRB transcripts (all of the isolated RNA was reverse transcribed). Assay used: immunoSEQ multiplex PCR; TCRdb lists only in-frame clones, some missing. The sample consists of 130,000 to 150,000 clones, roughly 53% of them appearing once. Comment on this clone: Its target is not known.

Findings and limits, study-wide: A cDNA-based sequencing approach could over-represent cells with high TCR expression. Among all four CD4+ subsets, Type 1 diabetes patients had TCRB CDR3s that were moderately but significantly shorter.

This chain joins TRBV5-4 and TRBJ1-4, with 7 bases lining up with TRBD1. The sequence was obtained from a man between 18 and 35 years old in good health. The sequenced sample consisted of Tregs from blood. The CDR3 loop reads CASSLEGATNEKLFF. The CDR3, as DNA: TGTGCCAGCAGCTTGGAGGGGGCGACTAATGAAAAACTGTTTTTT.